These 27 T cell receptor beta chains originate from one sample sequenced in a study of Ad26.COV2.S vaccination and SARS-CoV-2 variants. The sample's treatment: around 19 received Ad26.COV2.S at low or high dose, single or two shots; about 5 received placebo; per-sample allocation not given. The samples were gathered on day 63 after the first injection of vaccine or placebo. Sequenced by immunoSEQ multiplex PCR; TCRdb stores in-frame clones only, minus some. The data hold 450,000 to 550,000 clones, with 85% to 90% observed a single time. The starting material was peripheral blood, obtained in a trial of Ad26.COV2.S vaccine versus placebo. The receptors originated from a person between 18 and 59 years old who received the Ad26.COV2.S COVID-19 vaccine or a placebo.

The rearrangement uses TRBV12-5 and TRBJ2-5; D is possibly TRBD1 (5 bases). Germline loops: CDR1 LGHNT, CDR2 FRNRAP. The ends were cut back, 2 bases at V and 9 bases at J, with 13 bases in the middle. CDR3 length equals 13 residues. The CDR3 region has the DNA TGTGCTAGTGGTTTGCAGTGGCAAGGGGCCCAGTACTTC. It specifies CASGLQWQGAQYF.

CDR3 DNA: TGTGCCAGCAGAGGGATAGGGGAACGGCCGGCGGAGCTGTTTTTT. This gives the protein CASRGIGERPAELFF. The chain links TRBV27 to TRBJ2-2; D possibly corresponds to TRBD1 (5 bases). The germline V gene has CDR1 MNHEY and CDR2 SMNVEV (reference sequence). With 6 bases removed from V and 10 bases from J, the gap between germline ends came to 21 bases. The length of the CDR3 is 15 residues.

CDR3 in DNA: TGTGCCAGCAGTATAAACAGAGGGCGTGAGGCTTTCTTT. This encodes CASSINRGREAFF. The chain recombines TRBV12-3 or TRBV12-4 with TRBJ1-1, with D hard to call. V lost 5 bases and J 11 bases, leaving 18 bases between the germline ends. There are 13 residues in the CDR3.

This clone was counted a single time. The CDR3 DNA is TGCAGTGCTAGTCGAATGGGACGGAACACTGAAGCTTTCTTT. Protein product: CSASRMGRNTEAFF. The gene calls are TRBV20-1 and TRBJ1-1; D is possibly TRBD1 (5 bases). The germline V and J ends were trimmed by 3 bases and 1 base, with 12 bases remaining between them. The germline gives CDR1 DFQATT, CDR2 SNEGSKA (reference sequence). This CDR3 comprises 14 residues.

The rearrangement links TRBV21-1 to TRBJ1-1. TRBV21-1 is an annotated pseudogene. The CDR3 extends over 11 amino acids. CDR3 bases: TGTGCCAGCGGGGGGCACCCTGAAGCTTTCTTT. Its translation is CASGGHPEAFF.

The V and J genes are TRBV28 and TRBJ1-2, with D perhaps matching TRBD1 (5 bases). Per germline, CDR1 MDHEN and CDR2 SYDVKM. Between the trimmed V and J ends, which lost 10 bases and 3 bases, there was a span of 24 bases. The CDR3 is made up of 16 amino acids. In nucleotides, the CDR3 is TGTGCCATCCAGGGCAGGATTCAGCCGTACGACTATGGCTACACCTTC. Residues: CAIQGRIQPYDYGYTF.

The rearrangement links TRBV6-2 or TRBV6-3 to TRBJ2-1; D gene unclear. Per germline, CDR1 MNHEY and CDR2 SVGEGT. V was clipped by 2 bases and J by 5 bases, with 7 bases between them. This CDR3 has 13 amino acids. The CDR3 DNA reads TGTGCCAGCAGTTACCGGTCAGACAATGAGCAGTTCTTC. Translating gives CASSYRSDNEQFF.

The chain's CDR3 is CASSQQTGPRTQYF. DNA of the CDR3: TGCGCCAGCAGCCAACAGACAGGGCCCCGGACCCAGTACTTC. The rearrangement uses TRBV5-1 and TRBJ2-5; 7 bases map to TRBD1. This CDR3 has 14 amino acids. Germline CDR1 reads SGHRS; CDR2 reads YFSETQ. With V trimmed by 4 bases and J by 7 bases, 10 bases remained unmatched. The whole variable domain, remainder taken from reference TRBV5-1 and TRBJ2-5, is KAGVTQTPRYLIKTRGQQVTLSCSPISGHRSVSWYQQTPGQGLQFLFEYFSETQRNKGNFPGRFSGRQFSNSRSEMNVSTLELGDSALYLCASSQQTGPRTQYFGPGTRLLVL.

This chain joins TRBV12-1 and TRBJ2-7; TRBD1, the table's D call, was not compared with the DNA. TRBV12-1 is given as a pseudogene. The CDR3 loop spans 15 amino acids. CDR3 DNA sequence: TGTGCCAGCAGCGAAACGCAGGGGAAAAGGGACGAGCAGTACTTC. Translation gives CASSETQGKRDEQYF.

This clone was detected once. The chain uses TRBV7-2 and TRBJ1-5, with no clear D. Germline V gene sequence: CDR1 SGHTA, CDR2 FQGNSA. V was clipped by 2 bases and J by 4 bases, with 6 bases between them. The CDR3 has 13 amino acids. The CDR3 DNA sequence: TGTGCCAGCAGCTTAAACGATAATCAGCCCCAGCATTTT. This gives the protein CASSLNDNQPQHF.

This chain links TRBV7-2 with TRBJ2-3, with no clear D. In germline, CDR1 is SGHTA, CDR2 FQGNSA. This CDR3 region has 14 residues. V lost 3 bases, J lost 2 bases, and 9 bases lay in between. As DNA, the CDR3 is TGTGCCAGCAGCTTTCTGGGGAACACAGATACGCAGTATTTT. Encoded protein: CASSFLGNTDTQYF.

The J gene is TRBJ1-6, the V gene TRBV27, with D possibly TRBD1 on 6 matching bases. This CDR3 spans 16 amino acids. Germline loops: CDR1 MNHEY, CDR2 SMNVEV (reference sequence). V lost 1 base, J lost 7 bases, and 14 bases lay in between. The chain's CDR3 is CASSLYGGRGNSPLHF. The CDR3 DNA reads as TGTGCCAGCAGTTTATACGGGGGCCGGGGGAATTCACCCCTCCACTTT.

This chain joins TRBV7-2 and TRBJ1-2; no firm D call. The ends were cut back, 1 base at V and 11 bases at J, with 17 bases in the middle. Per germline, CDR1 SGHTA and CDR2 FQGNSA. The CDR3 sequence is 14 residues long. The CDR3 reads CASSLDAPHLSYTF. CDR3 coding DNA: TGTGCCAGCAGCTTAGATGCGCCGCATCTATCGTACACCTTC.

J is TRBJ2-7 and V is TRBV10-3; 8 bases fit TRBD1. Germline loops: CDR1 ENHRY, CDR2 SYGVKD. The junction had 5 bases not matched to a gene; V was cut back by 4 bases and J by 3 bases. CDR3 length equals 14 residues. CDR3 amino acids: CAISVAGGYYEQYF. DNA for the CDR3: TGTGCCATCAGTGTGGCAGGGGGCTACTACGAGCAGTACTTC.

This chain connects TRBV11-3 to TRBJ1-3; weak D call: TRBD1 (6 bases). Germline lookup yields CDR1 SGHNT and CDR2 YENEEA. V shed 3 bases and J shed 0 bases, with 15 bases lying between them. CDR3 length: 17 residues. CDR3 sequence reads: CASSFLRDTFSGNTIYF. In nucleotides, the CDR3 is TGTGCCAGCAGCTTCCTAAGGGACACCTTCTCTGGAAACACCATATATTTT.

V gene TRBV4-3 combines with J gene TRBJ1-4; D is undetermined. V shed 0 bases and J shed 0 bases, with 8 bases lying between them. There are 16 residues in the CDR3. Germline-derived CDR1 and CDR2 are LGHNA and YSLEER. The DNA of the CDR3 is TGCGCCAGCAGCCAAGATTTGGCGGCAACTAATGAAAAACTGTTTTTT. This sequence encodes CASSQDLAATNEKLFF.

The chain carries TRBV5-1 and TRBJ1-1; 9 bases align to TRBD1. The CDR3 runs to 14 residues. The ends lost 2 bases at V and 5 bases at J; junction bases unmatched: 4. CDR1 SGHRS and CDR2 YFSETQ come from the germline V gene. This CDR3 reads CASSFSGTGTEAFF. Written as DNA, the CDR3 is TGCGCCAGCAGCTTCTCCGGGACAGGGACTGAAGCTTTCTTT.

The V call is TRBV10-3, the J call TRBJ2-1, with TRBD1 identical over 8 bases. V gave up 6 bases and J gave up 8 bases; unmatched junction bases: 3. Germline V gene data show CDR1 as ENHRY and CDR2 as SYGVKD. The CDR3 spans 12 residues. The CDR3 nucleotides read TGTGCCATCAGGGGGACAGGCTATGAGCAGTTCTTC. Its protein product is CAIRGTGYEQFF.

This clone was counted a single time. The CDR3 region is CASSRSSMNTEAFF. In nucleotides, the CDR3 is TGTGCCAGCTCACGAAGCAGCATGAACACTGAAGCTTTCTTT. The chain uses TRBV18 and TRBJ1-1; no firm D call. The CDR3 is 14 amino acids. CDR1 KGHSH and CDR2 LQKENI come from the germline V gene. The germline V and J ends were trimmed by 4 bases and 0 bases, with 9 bases remaining between them.

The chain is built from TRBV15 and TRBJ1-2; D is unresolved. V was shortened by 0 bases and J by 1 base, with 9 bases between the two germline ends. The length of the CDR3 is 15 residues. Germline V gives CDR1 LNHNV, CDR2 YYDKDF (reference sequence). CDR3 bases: TGTGCCACCAGCAGAGATGGGGTGGGTAACTATGGCTACACCTTC. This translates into CATSRDGVGNYGYTF.

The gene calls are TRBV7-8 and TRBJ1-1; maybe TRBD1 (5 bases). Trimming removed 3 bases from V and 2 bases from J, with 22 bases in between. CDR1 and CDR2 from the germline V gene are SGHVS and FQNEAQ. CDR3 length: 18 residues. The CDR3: CASSFRVPINRNNTEAFF. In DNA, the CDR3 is TGTGCCAGCAGCTTCAGAGTGCCCATCAACAGGAACAACACTGAAGCTTTCTTT.

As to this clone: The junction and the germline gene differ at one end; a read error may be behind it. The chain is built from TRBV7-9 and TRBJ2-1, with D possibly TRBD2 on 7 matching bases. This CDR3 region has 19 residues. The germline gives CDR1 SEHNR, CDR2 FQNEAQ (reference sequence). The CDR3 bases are TGCGCCAGCAGCTTTGAGGGGGGTTGGCGGGAGAGCTCCTACAATGAGCAGTTCTTC. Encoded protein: CASSFEGGWRESSYNEQFF. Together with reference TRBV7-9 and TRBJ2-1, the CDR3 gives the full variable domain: DTGVSQNPRHKITKRGQNVTFRCDPISEHNRLYWYRQTLGQGPEFLTYFQNEAQLEKSRLLSDRFSAERPKGSFSTLEIQRTEQGDSAMYLCASSFEGGWRESSYNEQFFGPGTRLTVL.

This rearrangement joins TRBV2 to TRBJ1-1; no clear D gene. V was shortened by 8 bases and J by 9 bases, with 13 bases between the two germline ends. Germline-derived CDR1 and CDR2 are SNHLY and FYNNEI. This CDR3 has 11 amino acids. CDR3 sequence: CASGVGRKAFF. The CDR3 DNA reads TGTGCCAGCGGTGTAGGGAGAAAAGCTTTCTTT. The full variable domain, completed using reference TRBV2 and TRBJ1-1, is EPEVTQTPSHQVTQMGQEVILRCVPISNHLYFYWYRQILGQKVEFLVSFYNNEISEKSEIFDDQFSVERPDGSNFTLKIRSTKLEDSAMYFCASGVGRKAFFGQGTRLTVV.

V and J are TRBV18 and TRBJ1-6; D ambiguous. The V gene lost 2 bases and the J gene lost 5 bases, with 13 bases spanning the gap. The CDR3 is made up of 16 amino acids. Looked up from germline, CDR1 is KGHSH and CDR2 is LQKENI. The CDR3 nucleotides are TGTGCCAGCTCACCAGGTACAAAGCCCGATAATTCACCCCTCCACTTT. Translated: CASSPGTKPDNSPLHF.

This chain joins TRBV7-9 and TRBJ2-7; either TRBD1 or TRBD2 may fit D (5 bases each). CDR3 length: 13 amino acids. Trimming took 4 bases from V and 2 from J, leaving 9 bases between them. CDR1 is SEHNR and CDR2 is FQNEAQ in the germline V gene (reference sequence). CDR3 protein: CASSSGPTYEQYV. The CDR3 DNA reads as TGTGCCAGCAGCTCGGGACCTACCTACGAGCAGTACGTC.

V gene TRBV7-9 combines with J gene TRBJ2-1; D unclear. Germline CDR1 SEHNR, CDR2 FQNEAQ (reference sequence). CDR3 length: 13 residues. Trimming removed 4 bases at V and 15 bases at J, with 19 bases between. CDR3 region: CASSSPRLATAFF. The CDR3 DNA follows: TGTGCCAGCAGCTCCCCGAGGCTGGCGACGGCGTTCTTC.

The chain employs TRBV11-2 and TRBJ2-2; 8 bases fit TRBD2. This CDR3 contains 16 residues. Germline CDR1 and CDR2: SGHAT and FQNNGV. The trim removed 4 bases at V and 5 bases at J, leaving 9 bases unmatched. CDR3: CASSSRGTRGTGELFF. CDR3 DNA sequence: TGTGCCAGCAGCTCCCGAGGGACTAGAGGAACCGGGGAGCTGTTTTTT.